The entry below gives a single T cell receptor beta chain sequence along with its context. This entry is derived from a study of technical replicates of blood from a handful of donors. Only in-frame clones appear in the TCRdb table, and some are missing; sequencing was by immunoSEQ multiplex PCR. The sample shows about 80,000 clones, almost 99% of them seen only once. Sequencing input: T cells isolated from PBMCs. The sequence came from a human donor in good health.

The CDR3 bases are TGTGCCAGCAGCTTGGGGGGGCCCCGAAGTGATCAGCCCCAGCATTTT. Its translation is CASSLGGPRSDQPQHF. The chain employs TRBV5-6 and TRBJ1-5; D possibly corresponds to TRBD1 (6 bases). Germline lookup yields CDR1 SGHDT and CDR2 YYEEEE. The CDR3 runs 16 residues. V dropped 0 bases and J dropped 5 bases, with 15 bases sitting between them.